This entry is about one TCR beta chain. The V and J ends lost 0 bases and 4 bases respectively, with 13 bases between them. The CDR3 loop spans 15 amino acids. Germline V gene lookup returns CDR1 SGDLS and CDR2 YYNGEE. The data were obtained in a study of neoadjuvant anti-PD-1 for oral cavity cancer. These oral cavity squamous cell carcinomas were HPV-negative and locally advanced. Blood cells were analyzed directly, without culture or expansion. Using immunoSEQ multiplex PCR, the repertoire was profiled, and TCRdb retains in-frame clones only, with some absent. This table holds about 7,200 clones, about three quarters found once.

The chain has TRBV9 and TRBJ1-1; D is unclear. Sequenced material: PBMCs, taken before nivolumab (anti-PD-1) treatment. The receptor was isolated from a person aged 35-80 years with oral cavity squamous cell carcinoma. The CDR3 DNA follows: TGTGCCAGCAGCGTAGGCGACGGACCTTTCACTGAAGCTTTCTTT. It encodes CASSVGDGPFTEAFF. The full variable domain, rest sourced from reference TRBV9 and TRBJ1-1, is DSGVTQTPKHLITATGQRVTLRCSPRSGDLSVYWYQQSLDQGLQFLIQYYNGEERAKGNILERFSAQQFPDLHSELNLSSLELGDSALYFCASSVGDGPFTEAFFGQGTRLTVV.